Shown below are 30 T cell receptor beta chains from a single sample sequenced in a study of CD8 T cells in Susac syndrome. Random hexamers were used to reverse transcribe the RNA input (about 0.45 to 1 ug). A single record per CDR3 protein comes from TCRdb applying MiXCR to the immunoSEQ multiplex PCR reads. The data show under 150,000 distinct CDR3 sequences, roughly 94% seen once. Sample: CD4+ T cells from PBMCs. The receptors come from a human donor with multiple sclerosis.

The chain joins TRBV2 to TRBJ1-2, with D maybe TRBD1 (5 bases). Germline V gene sequence: CDR1 SNHLY, CDR2 FYNNEI. Between the trimmed V and J ends, which lost 3 bases and 8 bases, there was a span of 13 bases. This CDR3 has 13 residues. CDR3 coding DNA: TGTGCCAGCAGTGAGCAGGGCTGGAACGGCTACACCTTC. Translating it yields CASSEQGWNGYTF.

This clonotype was found a few times. The rearrangement uses TRBV18 and TRBJ2-3; D gene uncertain. Deletions cut 4 bases from V and 0 bases from J, with 2 bases between. CDR1 and CDR2 (germline): KGHSH, LQKENI. The CDR3 contains 12 residues. The CDR3 DNA sequence: TGTGCCAGCTCACAGAGCACAGATACGCAGTATTTT. This gives the protein CASSQSTDTQYF.

The chain's CDR3 is CASRDRQGPKAFF. The CDR3 DNA sequence: TGTGCCAGCAGGGATCGACAGGGGCCTAAAGCTTTCTTT. V usage is TRBV6-2 or TRBV6-3 and J usage is TRBJ1-1; 8 bases are a match to TRBD1. The trim removed 6 bases at V and 9 bases at J, leaving 9 bases unmatched. This CDR3 contains 13 residues. Germline lookup yields CDR1 MNHEY and CDR2 SVGEGT.

The chain employs TRBV5-4 and TRBJ2-6, with 9 positions matching TRBD1. Germline loops: CDR1 SGHNT, CDR2 YYREEE (reference sequence). The CDR3 has 21 amino acids. V was clipped by 0 bases and J by 0 bases; unmatched bases: 13. The CDR3 reads CASSLDWDRVNSLSGANVLTF. CDR3 nucleotides: TGTGCCAGCAGCTTGGACTGGGACAGGGTAAACTCTCTCTCTGGGGCCAACGTCCTGACTTTC.

The chain joins TRBV5-1 to TRBJ1-1, with D perhaps matching TRBD1 (6 bases). V was clipped by 2 bases and J by 1 base, with 9 bases between them. Germline V gene lookup returns CDR1 SGHRS and CDR2 YFSETQ. This CDR3 has 14 residues. CDR3 bases: TGCGCCAGCAGCTTAGACAGGCCGAACACTGAAGCTTTCTTT. The encoded protein is CASSLDRPNTEAFF. The full variable domain, completed using reference TRBV5-1 and TRBJ1-1, is KAGVTQTPRYLIKTRGQQVTLSCSPISGHRSVSWYQQTPGQGLQFLFEYFSETQRNKGNFPGRFSGRQFSNSRSEMNVSTLELGDSALYLCASSLDRPNTEAFFGQGTRLTVV.

The chain recombines TRBV6-6 with TRBJ1-1; D unclear. Germline assignment: CDR1 MNHNY and CDR2 SVGAGI (reference sequence). Trimming removed 6 bases at V and 5 bases at J, with 7 bases between. The length of the CDR3 is 11 residues. The CDR3, as DNA: TGTGCCAGCAGGGCAACTACTGAAGCTTTCTTT. Amino acids: CASRATTEAFF.

The chain joins TRBV20-1 to TRBJ1-2; D is perhaps TRBD1 (6 bases). This CDR3 comprises 14 residues. CDR1 and CDR2 from the germline V gene are DFQATT and SNEGSKA (reference sequence). V lost 3 bases and J lost 7, with 18 bases in between. The CDR3 DNA is TGCAGTGCTAGCCCAAACCCCGGGACACCTGGCTACACCTTC. Protein: CSASPNPGTPGYTF.

This clonotype has only one observation. The J gene is TRBJ1-5, the V gene TRBV29-1, with D uncertain. The CDR3 runs to 14 residues. The ends were cut back, 7 bases at V and 4 bases at J, with 17 bases in the middle. In germline, CDR1 is SQVTM, CDR2 ANQGSEA. The CDR3 loop reads CSAGPGMGNQPQHF. CDR3 nucleotides: TGCAGCGCCGGGCCGGGGATGGGTAATCAGCCCCAGCATTTT.

CDR3 protein: CATGLAGVTGELFF. The CDR3 region has the DNA TGTGCCACGGGGCTAGCGGGAGTTACCGGGGAGCTGTTTTTT. The V gene is TRBV3-1, the J gene TRBJ2-2; TRBD2 matches 10 bases. Unmatched junction bases numbered 7, after V lost 10 bases and J lost 5 bases. The CDR3 sequence is 14 residues long. The germline V gene has CDR1 LGHDT and CDR2 YNNKEL (reference sequence).

The V gene is TRBV7-2, the J gene TRBJ2-5; TRBD2 matches 12 bases. This CDR3 comprises 16 residues. Trimming removed 5 bases from V and 5 bases from J; junction bases left unmatched: 9. The V gene's germline CDR1 is SGHTA and CDR2 FQGNSA. CDR3 nucleotides: TGTGCCAGCAGCCCGCTGACTAGCGGGAGTGGGGAGACCCAGTACTTC. Encoded protein: CASSPLTSGSGETQYF.

Only one count was recorded for this clonotype. The gene calls are TRBV19 and TRBJ2-2; a possible D gene is TRBD1 (5 bases). CDR3 size: 14 residues. CDR1 and CDR2 (germline): LNHDA, SQIVND (reference sequence). Trimming cost V 4 bases and J 4 bases, with 10 bases left between them. CDR3 amino acids: CASSTLGATGELFF. In DNA, the CDR3 is TGTGCCAGTAGTACCCTAGGGGCCACCGGGGAGCTGTTTTTT.

V is TRBV19 and J is TRBJ1-1; D not certain. The germline V gene encodes CDR1 LNHDA and CDR2 SQIVND (reference sequence). The CDR3 consists of 12 residues. The V and J ends lost 8 bases and 8 bases respectively, with 15 bases between them. In DNA form, the CDR3 reads TGTGCCAGTTCCCTGATCCGCTCCGAAGCTTTCTTT. Protein product: CASSLIRSEAFF. The full variable domain, in which reference TRBV19 and TRBJ1-1 provide the parts outside the CDR3, is DGGITQSPKYLFRKEGQNVTLSCEQNLNHDAMYWYRQDPGQGLRLIYYSQIVNDFQKGDIAEGYSVSREKKESFPLTVTSAQKNPTAFYLCASSLIRSEAFFGQGTRLTVV.

V usage is TRBV12-5 and J usage is TRBJ1-6, with D uncertain. Germline values: CDR1 LGHNT, CDR2 FRNRAP. The CDR3 runs to 13 residues. V gave up 9 bases and J gave up 8 bases, with 14 bases separating them. Here the CDR3 reads CASAPLNDSPLHF. CDR3 bases: TGTGCTAGCGCCCCACTTAATGATTCACCCCTCCACTTT.

This clonotype came up a few times. The rearrangement links TRBV30 to TRBJ1-2; D may be TRBD1 (5 bases). This CDR3 is 10 amino acids long. Trimming removed 7 bases from V and 6 bases from J, with 9 bases in between. Germline V gene lookup returns CDR1 GTSNPN and CDR2 SVGIG (reference sequence). CDR3 sequence reads: CASRGDGYTF. The DNA for the CDR3 is TGTGCCTCCCGAGGGGATGGCTACACCTTC.

The V and J genes are TRBV20-1 and TRBJ1-2, with D perhaps TRBD1 (5 bases). The CDR3 covers 13 residues. Trimming shortened V by 5 bases and J by 6 bases, and 16 bases separated the two germline ends. Germline values: CDR1 DFQATT, CDR2 SNEGSKA (reference sequence). The CDR3, as DNA: TGCAGTGCTCCGAGGGACGGGAGAGATGGCTACACCTTC. It is translated as CSAPRDGRDGYTF.

The chain combines TRBV5-4 with TRBJ2-5; a weak D match, TRBD2 (6 bases). Germline CDR1 and CDR2: SGHNT and YYREEE (reference sequence). CDR3 length: 17 residues. V gave up 4 bases and J gave up 5 bases, with 24 bases separating them. This chain's CDR3 is CASSRAGLGGPRETQYF. CDR3 sequence (DNA): TGTGCCAGCAGCCGGGCGGGGTTGGGAGGCCCTAGGGAGACCCAGTACTTC.

The V call is TRBV6-5, the J call TRBJ2-3, with a possible D match to TRBD2 (5 bases). Trimming removed 7 bases from V and 3 bases from J, with 14 bases in between. Germline V lookup: CDR1 MNHEY, CDR2 SVGAGI. The CDR3 has 14 residues. The CDR3 DNA follows: TGTGCCAGCAAAAGGGAGTTTGGGACAGATACGCAGTATTTT. Amino acids: CASKREFGTDTQYF.

The chain carries TRBV19 and TRBJ2-1; D gene ambiguous. CDR3 size: 13 residues. In germline, CDR1 is LNHDA, CDR2 SQIVND (reference sequence). Trimming cost V 5 bases and J 8 bases, with 13 bases left between them. This CDR3 reads CASSVPPDYEQFF. The CDR3 DNA follows: TGTGCCAGTAGTGTTCCCCCAGACTATGAGCAGTTCTTC.

The chain couples TRBV24-1 to TRBJ2-5; D is undetermined. The germline V and J ends were trimmed by 1 base and 5 bases, with 7 bases remaining between them. Germline-derived CDR1 and CDR2 are KGHDR and SFDVKD. The CDR3 sequence is 13 residues long. The CDR3 region has the DNA TGTGCCACCAGTGATTTTGATGGCGAGACCCAGTACTTC. Its translation: CATSDFDGETQYF.

This clonotype was counted a single time. The CDR3 here is CASSYGLAGGPDTQYF. DNA of the CDR3: TGTGCCAGCAGTTACGGACTAGCGGGGGGGCCAGATACGCAGTATTTT. The rearrangement links TRBV6-6 to TRBJ2-3; 15 bases agree with TRBD2. Germline V gene sequence: CDR1 MNHNY, CDR2 SVGAGI (reference sequence). The CDR3 length is 16 residues. The V and J ends lost 2 bases and 4 bases, in that order; junction bases with no gene match: 1.

This chain joins TRBV3-1 and TRBJ2-7, with 7 bases lining up with TRBD1. Trimming took 3 bases from V and 2 from J; bases not matched to a gene: 4. Germline values: CDR1 LGHDT, CDR2 YNNKEL (reference sequence). This CDR3 comprises 14 residues. CDR3 DNA: TGTGCCAGCAGCCATACGGACAGGACCTACGAGCAGTACTTC. Its protein is CASSHTDRTYEQYF.

V gene TRBV27 combines with J gene TRBJ1-2; possible D gene TRBD1, 5 bases. Germline loops: CDR1 MNHEY, CDR2 SMNVEV (reference sequence). V lost 5 bases, J lost 5 bases, and 18 bases lay in between. This CDR3 has 15 residues. CDR3 region: CASSVRADKGYGYTF. The CDR3 DNA reads TGTGCCAGCAGTGTCAGGGCCGACAAAGGATATGGCTACACCTTC.

The rearrangement joins TRBV29-1 to TRBJ2-1; D might be TRBD1 (6 bases). Germline V lookup: CDR1 SQVTM, CDR2 ANQGSEA. The length of the CDR3 is 13 residues. The V end was cut by 7 bases, the J end by 2 bases, with 12 bases between. CDR3 coding DNA: TGCAGCGCCGCCGGGACAACCTACAATGAGCAGTTCTTC. Translation gives CSAAGTTYNEQFF.

V usage is TRBV7-2 and J usage is TRBJ2-7; either TRBD1 or TRBD2 may fit D (6 bases each). The CDR3 covers 16 residues. Germline CDR1 is SGHTA and CDR2 is FQGNSA. Trimming removed 5 bases from V and 3 bases from J, with 20 bases in between. The CDR3 DNA sequence: TGTGCCAGCAGCCCGGAGGAGGGGGTAATCTACTACGAGCAGTACTTC. It specifies CASSPEEGVIYYEQYF.

This chain uses TRBV5-1 with TRBJ2-5; 7 bases line up with TRBD1. V was pared by 4 bases and J by 3 bases, with 6 bases of the junction left unmatched. Germline V lookup: CDR1 SGHRS, CDR2 YFSETQ. CDR3 length equals 14 residues. CDR3: CASSLGTDEETQYF. In DNA form, the CDR3 reads TGCGCCAGCAGCCTCGGGACAGATGAAGAGACCCAGTACTTC. The whole variable domain, filled in from reference TRBV5-1 and TRBJ2-5, reads KAGVTQTPRYLIKTRGQQVTLSCSPISGHRSVSWYQQTPGQGLQFLFEYFSETQRNKGNFPGRFSGRQFSNSRSEMNVSTLELGDSALYLCASSLGTDEETQYFGPGTRLLVL.

This sequence joins TRBV20-1 and TRBJ1-5; D remains unclear. Trimming removed 0 bases from V and 5 bases from J, with 14 bases in between. The CDR3 is 15 amino acids. Germline CDR1 and CDR2: DFQATT and SNEGSKA (reference sequence). Here the CDR3 DNA reads TGCAGTGCTAGAGATACCCCCTTTGGGGATCAGCCCCAGCATTTT. Protein product: CSARDTPFGDQPQHF.

V and J are TRBV7-6 and TRBJ2-5, with TRBD1 matching 10 bases. V lost 5 bases to trimming and J lost 7 bases; unmatched junction nucleotides: 7. Germline V lookup: CDR1 SGHVS, CDR2 FNYEAQ. The CDR3 is made up of 14 amino acids. The CDR3 DNA is TGTGCCAGCAGCCGACAGGGGGCCCTGCGGACCCAGTACTTC. Translated: CASSRQGALRTQYF.

The J gene is TRBJ1-6, the V gene TRBV11-2; 12 bases agree with TRBD1. The ends lost 3 bases at V and 13 bases at J; junction bases unmatched: 4. Germline CDR1 is SGHAT and CDR2 is FQNNGV. The CDR3 contains 14 residues. CDR3 protein: CASSLGQGAYPLHF. The CDR3 DNA is TGTGCCAGCAGCTTGGGACAGGGGGCGTACCCCCTCCACTTT.

The gene calls are TRBV6-5 and TRBJ1-2; unclear D gene. The CDR3 spans 13 residues. V was cut by 0 bases and J by 7 bases, with 9 bases left in between. Germline loops: CDR1 MNHEY, CDR2 SVGAGI. The CDR3 DNA follows: TGTGCCAGCAGTTACTCGAAGCGGGTTGGCTACACCTTC. Protein product: CASSYSKRVGYTF.

The CDR3 DNA is TGTGCCAGTAGTACCCTAGCGGGGGCAATATACAATGAGCAGTTCTTC. Translation gives CASSTLAGAIYNEQFF. V is TRBV19 and J is TRBJ2-1, with 10 positions matching TRBD2. CDR3 size: 16 residues. With 4 bases clipped from V and 4 bases from J, the junction kept 7 bases outside the gene matches. The germline CDR1 and CDR2 sequences are LNHDA and SQIVND (reference sequence). Full variable domain (missing parts from reference TRBV19 and TRBJ2-1): DGGITQSPKYLFRKEGQNVTLSCEQNLNHDAMYWYRQDPGQGLRLIYYSQIVNDFQKGDIAEGYSVSREKKESFPLTVTSAQKNPTAFYLCASSTLAGAIYNEQFFGPGTRLTVL.